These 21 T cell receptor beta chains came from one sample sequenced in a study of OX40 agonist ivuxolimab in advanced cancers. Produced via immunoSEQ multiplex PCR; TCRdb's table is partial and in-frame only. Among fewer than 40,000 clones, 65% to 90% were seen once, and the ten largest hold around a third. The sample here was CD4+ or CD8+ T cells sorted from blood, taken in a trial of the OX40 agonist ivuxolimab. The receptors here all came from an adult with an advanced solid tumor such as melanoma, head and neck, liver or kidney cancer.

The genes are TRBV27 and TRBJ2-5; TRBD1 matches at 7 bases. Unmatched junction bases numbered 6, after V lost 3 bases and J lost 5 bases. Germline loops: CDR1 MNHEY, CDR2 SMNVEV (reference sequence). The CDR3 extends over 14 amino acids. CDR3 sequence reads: CASSFDRVGETQYF. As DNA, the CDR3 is TGTGCCAGCAGTTTTGACAGGGTCGGGGAGACCCAGTACTTC.

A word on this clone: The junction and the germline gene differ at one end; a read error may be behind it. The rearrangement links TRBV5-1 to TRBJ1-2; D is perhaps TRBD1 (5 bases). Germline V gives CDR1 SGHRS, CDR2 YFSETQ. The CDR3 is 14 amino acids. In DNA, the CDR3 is TGTGCCAGCAGCCCATTCCAGGGTCTCTATGGCTACACCTTC. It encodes CASSPFQGLYGYTF.

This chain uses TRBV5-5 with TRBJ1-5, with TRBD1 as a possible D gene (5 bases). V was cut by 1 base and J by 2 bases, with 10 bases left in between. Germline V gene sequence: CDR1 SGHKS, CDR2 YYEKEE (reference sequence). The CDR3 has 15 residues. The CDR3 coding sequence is TGTGCCAGCAGCTTGAAGAGGGGAGGCAATCAGCCCCAGCATTTT. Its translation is CASSLKRGGNQPQHF.

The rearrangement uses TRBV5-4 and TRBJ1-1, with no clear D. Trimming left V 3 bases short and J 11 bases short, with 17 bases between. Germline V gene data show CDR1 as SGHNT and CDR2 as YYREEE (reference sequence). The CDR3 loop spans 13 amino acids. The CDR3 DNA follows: TGTGCCAGCAGCTCCCCGCCAAGGGTCGGGGCTTTCTTT. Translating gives CASSSPPRVGAFF.

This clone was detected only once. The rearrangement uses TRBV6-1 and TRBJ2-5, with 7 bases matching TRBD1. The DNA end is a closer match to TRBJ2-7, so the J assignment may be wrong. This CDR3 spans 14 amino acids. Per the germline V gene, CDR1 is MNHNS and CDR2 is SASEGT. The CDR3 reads CASSGRDSLYEQYF. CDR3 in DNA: TGTGCCAGCAGTGGCCGGGACAGCTTGTACGAGCAGTACTTC.

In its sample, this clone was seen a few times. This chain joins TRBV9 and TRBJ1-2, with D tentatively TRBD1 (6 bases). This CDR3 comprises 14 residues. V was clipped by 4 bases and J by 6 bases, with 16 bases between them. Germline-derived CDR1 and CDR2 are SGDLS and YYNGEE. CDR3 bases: TGTGCCAGCAGCACCACGACAGGCTTCAATGGCTACACCTTC. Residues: CASSTTTGFNGYTF.

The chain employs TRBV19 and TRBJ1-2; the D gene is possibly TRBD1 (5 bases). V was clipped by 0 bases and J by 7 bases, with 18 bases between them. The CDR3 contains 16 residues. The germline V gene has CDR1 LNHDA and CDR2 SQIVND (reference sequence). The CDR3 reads CASSIDSRGLSGGYTF. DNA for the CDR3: TGTGCCAGTAGTATAGATTCACGGGGCTTGTCCGGTGGCTACACCTTC.

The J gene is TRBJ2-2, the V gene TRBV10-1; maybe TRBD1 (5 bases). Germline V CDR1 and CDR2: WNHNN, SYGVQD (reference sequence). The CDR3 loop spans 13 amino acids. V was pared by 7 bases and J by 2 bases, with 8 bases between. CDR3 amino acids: CASTGYNTGELFF. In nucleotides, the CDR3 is TGCGCCAGCACAGGGTATAACACCGGGGAGCTGTTTTTT.

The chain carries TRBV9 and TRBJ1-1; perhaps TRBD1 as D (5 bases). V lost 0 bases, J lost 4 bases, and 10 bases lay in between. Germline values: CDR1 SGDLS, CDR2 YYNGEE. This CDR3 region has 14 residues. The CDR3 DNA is TGTGCCAGCAGCGTAGGGGGGGGAGCCACTGAAGCTTTCTTT. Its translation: CASSVGGGATEAFF.

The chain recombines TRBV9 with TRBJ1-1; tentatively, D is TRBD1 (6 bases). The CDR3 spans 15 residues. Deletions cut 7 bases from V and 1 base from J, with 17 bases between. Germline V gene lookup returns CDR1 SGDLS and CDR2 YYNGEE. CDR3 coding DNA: TGTGCCAGCGGTTATTCGGACAGTCCGAACACTGAAGCTTTCTTT. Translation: CASGYSDSPNTEAFF.

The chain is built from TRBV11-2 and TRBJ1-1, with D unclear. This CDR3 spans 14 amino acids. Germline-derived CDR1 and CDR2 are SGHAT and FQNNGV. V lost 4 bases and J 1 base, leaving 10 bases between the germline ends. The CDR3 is CASSSPFGNTEAFF. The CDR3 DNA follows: TGTGCCAGCAGCTCCCCATTTGGGAACACTGAAGCTTTCTTT.

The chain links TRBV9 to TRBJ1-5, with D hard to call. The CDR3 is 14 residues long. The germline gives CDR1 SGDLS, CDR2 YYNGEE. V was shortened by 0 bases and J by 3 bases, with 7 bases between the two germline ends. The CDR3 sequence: CASSVEGVNQPQHF. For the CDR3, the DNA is TGTGCCAGCAGCGTAGAAGGTGTCAATCAGCCCCAGCATTTT.

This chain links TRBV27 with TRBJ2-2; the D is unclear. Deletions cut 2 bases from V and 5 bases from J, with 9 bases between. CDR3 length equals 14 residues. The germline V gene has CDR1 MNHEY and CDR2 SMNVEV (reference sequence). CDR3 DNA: TGTGCCAGCAGTTTAGGTTATGGGACCGGGGAGCTGTTTTTT. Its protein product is CASSLGYGTGELFF.

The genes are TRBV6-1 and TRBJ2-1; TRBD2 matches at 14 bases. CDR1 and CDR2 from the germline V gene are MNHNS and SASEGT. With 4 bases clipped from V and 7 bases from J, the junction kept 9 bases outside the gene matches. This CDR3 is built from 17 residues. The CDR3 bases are TGTGCCAGCAGTGGAGGGGGACTAGCGGGAGTTTGGAATGAGCAGTTCTTC. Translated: CASSGGGLAGVWNEQFF.

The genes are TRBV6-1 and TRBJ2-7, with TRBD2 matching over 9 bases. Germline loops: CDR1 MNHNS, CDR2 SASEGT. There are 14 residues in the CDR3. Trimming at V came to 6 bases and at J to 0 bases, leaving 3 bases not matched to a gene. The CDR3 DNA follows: TGTGCCAGCAGGGGACTAGCAGACTCCTACGAGCAGTACTTC. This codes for CASRGLADSYEQYF.

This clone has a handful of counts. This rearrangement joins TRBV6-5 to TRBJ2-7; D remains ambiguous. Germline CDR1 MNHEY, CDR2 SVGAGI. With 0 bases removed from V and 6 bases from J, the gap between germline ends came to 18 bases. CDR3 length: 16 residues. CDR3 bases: TGTGCCAGCAGTTACTCGCCTGTTCCCTCTTTCGGCGAGCAGTACTTC. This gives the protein CASSYSPVPSFGEQYF.

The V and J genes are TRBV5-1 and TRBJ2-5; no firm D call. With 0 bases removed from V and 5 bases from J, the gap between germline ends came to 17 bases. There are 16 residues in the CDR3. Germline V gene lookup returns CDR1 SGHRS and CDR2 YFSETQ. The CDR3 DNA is TGCGCCAGCAGCTTGGATCAGGTTCAGCCCGGTGAGACCCAGTACTTC. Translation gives CASSLDQVQPGETQYF.

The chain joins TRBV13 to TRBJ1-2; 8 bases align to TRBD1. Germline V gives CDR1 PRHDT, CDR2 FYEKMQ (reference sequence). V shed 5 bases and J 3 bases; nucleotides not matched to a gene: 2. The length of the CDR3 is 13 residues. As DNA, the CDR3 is TGTGCCAGCAGCATGGGACAGGACTATGGCTACACCTTC. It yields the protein CASSMGQDYGYTF.

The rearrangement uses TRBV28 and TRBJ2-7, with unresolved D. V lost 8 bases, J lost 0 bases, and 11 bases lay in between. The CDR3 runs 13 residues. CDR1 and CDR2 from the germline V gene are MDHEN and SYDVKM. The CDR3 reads CASCSLSSYEQYF. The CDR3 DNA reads TGTGCCAGCTGTTCCCTGAGCTCCTACGAGCAGTACTTC.

CDR3 sequence (DNA): TGCGCCAGCAGCCAGACAGGGGGCAATCAGCCCCAGCATTTT. It specifies CASSQTGGNQPQHF. This chain links TRBV4-1 with TRBJ1-5; TRBD1 matches 8 bases. Trimming cost V 3 bases and J 2 bases; bases outside gene matches: 0. The CDR3 has 14 residues. Germline lookup yields CDR1 MGHRA and CDR2 YSYEKL.

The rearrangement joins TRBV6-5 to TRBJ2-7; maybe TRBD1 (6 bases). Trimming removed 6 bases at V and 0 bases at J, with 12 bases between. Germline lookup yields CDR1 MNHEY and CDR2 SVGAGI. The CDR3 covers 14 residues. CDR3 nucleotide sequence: TGTGCCAGCAGGGGAACAGGGATCTCCTACGAGCAGTACTTC. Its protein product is CASRGTGISYEQYF.